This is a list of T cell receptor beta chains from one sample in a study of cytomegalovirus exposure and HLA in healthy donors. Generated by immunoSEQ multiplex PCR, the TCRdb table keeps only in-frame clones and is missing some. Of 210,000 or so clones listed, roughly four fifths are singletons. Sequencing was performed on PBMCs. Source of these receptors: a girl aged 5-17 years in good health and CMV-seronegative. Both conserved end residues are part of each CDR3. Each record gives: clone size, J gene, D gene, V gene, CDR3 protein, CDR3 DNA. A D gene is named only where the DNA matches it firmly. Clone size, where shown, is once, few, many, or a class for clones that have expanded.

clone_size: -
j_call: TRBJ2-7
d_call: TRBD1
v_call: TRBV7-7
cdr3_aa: CASSSAQGAIYEQYF
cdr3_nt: TGTGCCAGCAGCTCGGCGCAGGGGGCGATCTACGAGCAGTACTTC

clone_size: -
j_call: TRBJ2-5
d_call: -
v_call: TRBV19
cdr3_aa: CASSIGGLKRGETQYF
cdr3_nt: TGTGCCAGTAGTATAGGCGGACTGAAGCGTGGGGAGACCCAGTACTTC

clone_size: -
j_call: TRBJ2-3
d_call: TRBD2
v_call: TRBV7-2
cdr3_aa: CASSVSPGLAGVDTQYF
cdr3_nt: TGTGCCAGCAGCGTAAGCCCGGGACTAGCGGGGGTAGATACGCAGTATTTT

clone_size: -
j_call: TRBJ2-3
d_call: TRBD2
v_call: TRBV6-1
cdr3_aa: CASSASLAGGPGDTQYF
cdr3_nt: TGTGCCAGCAGTGCAAGTCTAGCGGGGGGGCCAGGAGATACGCAGTATTTT

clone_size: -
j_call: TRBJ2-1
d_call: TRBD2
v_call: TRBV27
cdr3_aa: CASSLPGLAVNEQFF
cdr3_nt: TGTGCCAGCAGTTTGCCGGGACTAGCGGTTAATGAGCAGTTCTTC

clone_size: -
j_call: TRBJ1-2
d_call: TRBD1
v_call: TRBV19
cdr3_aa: CASSIPPGQGTYYGYTF
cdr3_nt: TGTGCCAGTAGTATACCCCCGGGACAGGGGACTTACTATGGCTACACCTTC

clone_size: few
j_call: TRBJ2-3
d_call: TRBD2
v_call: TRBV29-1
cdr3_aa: CSVQRLAGVEGTDTQYF
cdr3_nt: TGCAGCGTCCAAAGGCTAGCGGGAGTTGAGGGCACAGATACGCAGTATTTT

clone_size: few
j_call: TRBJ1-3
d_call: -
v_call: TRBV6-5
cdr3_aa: CASSYSAGSSGNTIYF
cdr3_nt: TGTGCCAGCAGTTACTCCGCGGGTTCCTCTGGAAACACCATATATTTT

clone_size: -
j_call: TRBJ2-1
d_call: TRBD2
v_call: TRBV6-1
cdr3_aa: CASSEAGTSGRKYNEQFF
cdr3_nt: TGTGCCAGCAGTGAAGCCGGGACTAGCGGGAGGAAGTACAATGAGCAGTTCTTC

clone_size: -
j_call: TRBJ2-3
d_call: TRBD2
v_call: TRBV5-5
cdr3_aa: CASSLRTSGNRGDTQYF
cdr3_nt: TGTGCCAGCAGCCTACGGACTAGCGGGAATCGAGGAGATACGCAGTATTTT

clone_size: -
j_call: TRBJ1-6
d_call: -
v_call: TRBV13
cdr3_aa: CASSLEAGNNSPLHF
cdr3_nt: TGTGCCAGCAGCTTAGAGGCAGGGAATAATTCACCCCTCCACTTT

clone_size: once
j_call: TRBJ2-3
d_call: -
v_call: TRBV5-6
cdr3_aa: CASSLFARTTDTQYF
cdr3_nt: TGTGCCAGCAGCTTGTTTGCCAGAACCACAGATACGCAGTATTTT

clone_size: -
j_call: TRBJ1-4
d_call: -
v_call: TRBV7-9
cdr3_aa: CASSSTGSDEKLFF
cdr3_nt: TGTGCCAGCAGTTCTACAGGGTCGGATGAAAAACTGTTTTTT

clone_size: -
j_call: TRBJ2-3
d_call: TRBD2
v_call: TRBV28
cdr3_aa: CASSLELAEEDTQYF
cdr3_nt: TGTGCCAGCAGTTTAGAGCTAGCGGAGGAGGATACGCAGTATTTT

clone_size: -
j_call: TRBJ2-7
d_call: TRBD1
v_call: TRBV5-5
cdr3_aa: CASSSGQGIAWQYF
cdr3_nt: TGTGCCAGCAGCTCTGGACAGGGAATTGCTTGGCAGTACTTC

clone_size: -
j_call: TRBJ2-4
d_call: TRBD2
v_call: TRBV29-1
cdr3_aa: CSVVLAGKGYIQYF
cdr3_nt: TGCAGCGTTGTCTTAGCGGGGAAGGGGTACATTCAGTACTTC

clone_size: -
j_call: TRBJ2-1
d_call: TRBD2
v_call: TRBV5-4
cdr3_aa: CASSSRTSGYSYNEQFF
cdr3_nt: TGTGCCAGCAGCTCTCGAACTAGCGGGTACTCCTACAATGAGCAGTTCTTC

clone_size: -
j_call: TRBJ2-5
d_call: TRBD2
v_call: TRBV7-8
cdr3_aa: CASSPKRRGGQETQYF
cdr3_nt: TGTGCCAGCAGCCCCAAACGAAGGGGAGGGCAAGAGACCCAGTACTTC

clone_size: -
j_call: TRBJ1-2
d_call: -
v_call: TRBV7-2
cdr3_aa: CASSFSSYGYTF
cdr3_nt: TGTGCCAGCAGCTTTTCTAGTTATGGCTACACCTTC

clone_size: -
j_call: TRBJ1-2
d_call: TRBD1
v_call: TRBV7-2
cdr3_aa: CASSRRQGGTYGYGYTF
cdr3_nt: TGTGCCAGCAGCCGACGACAGGGTGGAACTTATGGCTATGGCTACACCTTC

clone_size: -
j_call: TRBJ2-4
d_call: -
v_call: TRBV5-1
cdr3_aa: CASSFEMKNIQYF
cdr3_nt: TGCGCCAGCAGCTTTGAGATGAAAAACATTCAGTACTTC

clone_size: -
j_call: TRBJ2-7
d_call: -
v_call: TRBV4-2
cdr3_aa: CASSQVGWGSTYEQYF
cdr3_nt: TGTGCCAGCAGCCAAGTCGGGTGGGGCAGCACCTACGAGCAGTACTTC